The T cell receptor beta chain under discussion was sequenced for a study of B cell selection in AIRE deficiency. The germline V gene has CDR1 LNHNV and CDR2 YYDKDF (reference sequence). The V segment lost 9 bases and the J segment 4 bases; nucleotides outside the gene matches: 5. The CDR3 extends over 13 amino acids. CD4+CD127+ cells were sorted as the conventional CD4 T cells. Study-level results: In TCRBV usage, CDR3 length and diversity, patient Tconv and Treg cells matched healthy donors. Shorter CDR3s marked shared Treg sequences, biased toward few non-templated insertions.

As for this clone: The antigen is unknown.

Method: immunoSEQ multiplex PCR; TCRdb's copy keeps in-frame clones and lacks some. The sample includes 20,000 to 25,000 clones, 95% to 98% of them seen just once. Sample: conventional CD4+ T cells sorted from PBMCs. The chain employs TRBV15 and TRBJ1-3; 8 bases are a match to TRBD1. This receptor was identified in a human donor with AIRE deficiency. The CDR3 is CATSTGEGNTIYF. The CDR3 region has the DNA TGTGCCACGTCGACAGGGGAAGGAAACACCATATATTTT.